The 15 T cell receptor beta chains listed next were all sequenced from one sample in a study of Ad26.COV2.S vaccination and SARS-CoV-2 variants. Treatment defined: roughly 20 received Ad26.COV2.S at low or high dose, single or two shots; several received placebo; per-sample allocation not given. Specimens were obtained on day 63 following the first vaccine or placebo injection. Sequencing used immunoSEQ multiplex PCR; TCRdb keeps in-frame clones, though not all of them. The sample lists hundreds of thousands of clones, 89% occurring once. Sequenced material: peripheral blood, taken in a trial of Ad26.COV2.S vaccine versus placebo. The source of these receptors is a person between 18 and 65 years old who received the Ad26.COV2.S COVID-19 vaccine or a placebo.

The DNA of the CDR3 is TGTGCCAGCAGTAAAGGCCCGGGGGGAGCCAAAAACATTCAGTACTTC. Translation: CASSKGPGGAKNIQYF. The chain couples TRBV6-2 or TRBV6-3 to TRBJ2-4; TRBD2 aligns across 7 bases. The CDR3 consists of 16 residues. V was clipped by 5 bases and J by 0 bases; unmatched bases: 7. Germline lookup yields CDR1 MNHEY and CDR2 SVGEGT.

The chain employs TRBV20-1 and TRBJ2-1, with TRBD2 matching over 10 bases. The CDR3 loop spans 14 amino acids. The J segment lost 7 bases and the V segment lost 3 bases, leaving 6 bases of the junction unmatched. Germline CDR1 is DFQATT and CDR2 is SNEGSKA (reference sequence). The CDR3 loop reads CSASSPSGGNEQFF. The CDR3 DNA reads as TGCAGTGCTAGTTCCCCTAGCGGGGGTAATGAGCAGTTCTTC.

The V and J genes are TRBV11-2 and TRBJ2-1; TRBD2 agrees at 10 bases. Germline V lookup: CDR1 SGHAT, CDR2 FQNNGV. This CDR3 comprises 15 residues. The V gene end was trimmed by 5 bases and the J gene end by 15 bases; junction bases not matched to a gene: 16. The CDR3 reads CASSPSAGGPFVPFF. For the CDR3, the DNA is TGTGCCAGCAGCCCTTCAGCGGGAGGGCCGTTCGTGCCGTTCTTC.

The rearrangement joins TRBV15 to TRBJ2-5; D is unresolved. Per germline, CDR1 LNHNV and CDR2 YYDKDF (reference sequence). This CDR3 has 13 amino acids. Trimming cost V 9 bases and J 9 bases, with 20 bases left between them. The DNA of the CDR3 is TGTGCCACGAGTCCACCTTACCAGAATCCCCAGTACTTC. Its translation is CATSPPYQNPQYF. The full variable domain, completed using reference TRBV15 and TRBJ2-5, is DAMVIQNPRYQVTQFGKPVTLSCSQTLNHNVMYWYQQKSSQAPKLLFHYYDKDFNNEADTPDNFQSRRPNTSFCFLDIRSPGLGDTAMYLCATSPPYQNPQYFGPGTRLLVL.

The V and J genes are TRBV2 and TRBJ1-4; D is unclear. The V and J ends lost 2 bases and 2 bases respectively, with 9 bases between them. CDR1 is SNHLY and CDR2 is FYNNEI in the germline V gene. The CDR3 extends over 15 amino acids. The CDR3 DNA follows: TGTGCCAGCAGTGAATTTTTATTCACTAATGAAAAACTGTTTTTT. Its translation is CASSEFLFTNEKLFF.

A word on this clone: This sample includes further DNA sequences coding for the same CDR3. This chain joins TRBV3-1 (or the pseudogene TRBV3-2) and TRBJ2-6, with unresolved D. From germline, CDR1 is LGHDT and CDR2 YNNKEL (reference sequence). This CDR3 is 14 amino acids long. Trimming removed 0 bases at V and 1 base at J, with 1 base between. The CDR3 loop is CASSQESGANVLTF. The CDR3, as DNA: TGTGCCAGCAGCCAAGAGTCTGGGGCCAACGTCCTGACTTTC.

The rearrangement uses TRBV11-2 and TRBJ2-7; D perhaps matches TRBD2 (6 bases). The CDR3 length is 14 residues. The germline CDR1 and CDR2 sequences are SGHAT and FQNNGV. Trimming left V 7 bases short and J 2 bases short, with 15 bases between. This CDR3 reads CASTRAGLTYEQYF. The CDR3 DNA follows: TGTGCCAGCACCCGGGCGGGACTCACCTACGAGCAGTACTTC.

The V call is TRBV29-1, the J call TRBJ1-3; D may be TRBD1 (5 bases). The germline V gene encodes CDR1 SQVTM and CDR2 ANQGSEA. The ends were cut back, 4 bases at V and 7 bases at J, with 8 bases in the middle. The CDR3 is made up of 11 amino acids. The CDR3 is CSVAGANTIYF. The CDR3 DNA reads TGCAGCGTTGCTGGGGCGAACACCATATATTTT.

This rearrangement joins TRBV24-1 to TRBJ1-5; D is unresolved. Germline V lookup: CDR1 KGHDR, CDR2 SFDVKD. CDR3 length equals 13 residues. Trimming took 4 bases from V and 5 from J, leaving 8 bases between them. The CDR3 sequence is CATSEGSHQPQHF. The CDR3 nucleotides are TGTGCCACCAGTGAGGGGTCCCATCAGCCCCAGCATTTT.

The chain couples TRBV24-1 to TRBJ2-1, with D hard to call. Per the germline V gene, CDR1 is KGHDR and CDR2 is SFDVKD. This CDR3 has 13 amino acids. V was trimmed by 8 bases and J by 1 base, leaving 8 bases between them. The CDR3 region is CATTGGSYNEQFF. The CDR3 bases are TGTGCCACCACAGGTGGATCCTACAATGAGCAGTTCTTC.

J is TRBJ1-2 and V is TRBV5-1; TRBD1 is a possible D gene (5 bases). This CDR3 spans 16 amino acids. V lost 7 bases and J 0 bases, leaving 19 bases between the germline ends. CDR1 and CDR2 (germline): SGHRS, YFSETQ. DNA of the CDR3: TGCGCCAGCTTCAAAGACCCGGGGCAGGCTAACTATGGCTACACCTTC. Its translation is CASFKDPGQANYGYTF.

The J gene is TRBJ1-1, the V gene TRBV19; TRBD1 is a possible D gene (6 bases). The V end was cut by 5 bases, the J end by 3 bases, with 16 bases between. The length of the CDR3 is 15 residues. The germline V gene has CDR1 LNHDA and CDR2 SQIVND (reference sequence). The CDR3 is CASSGWGHPYTEAFF. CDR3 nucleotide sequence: TGTGCCAGTAGTGGGTGGGGACACCCGTACACTGAAGCTTTCTTT.

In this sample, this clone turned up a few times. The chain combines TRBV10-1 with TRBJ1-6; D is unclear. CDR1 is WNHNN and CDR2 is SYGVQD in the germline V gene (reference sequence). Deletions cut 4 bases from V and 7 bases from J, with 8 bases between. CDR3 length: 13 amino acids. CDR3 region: CASSGSGNSPLHF. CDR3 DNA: TGCGCCAGCAGTGGGAGCGGGAATTCACCCCTCCACTTT.

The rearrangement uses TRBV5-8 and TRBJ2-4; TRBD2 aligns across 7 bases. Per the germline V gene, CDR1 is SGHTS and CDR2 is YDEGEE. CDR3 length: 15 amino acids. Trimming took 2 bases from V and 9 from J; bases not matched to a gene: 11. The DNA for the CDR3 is TGTGCCAGCAGCTTACCGGGACGGGGGGTCGGCATTCAGTACTTC. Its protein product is CASSLPGRGVGIQYF. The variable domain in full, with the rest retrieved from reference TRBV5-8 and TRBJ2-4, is EAGVTQSPTHLIKTRGQQATLRCSPISGHTSVYWYQQALGLGLQFLLWYDEGEERNRGNFPPRFSGRQFPNYSSELNVNALELEDSALYLCASSLPGRGVGIQYFGAGTRLSVL.

The CDR3 loop is CASSPQAGEIYNEQFF. DNA of the CDR3: TGTGCCAGCAGCCCCCAAGCGGGAGAAATTTACAATGAGCAGTTCTTC. The J gene is TRBJ2-1, the V gene TRBV7-2, with TRBD2 matching over 8 bases. The CDR3 totals 16 residues. The trim removed 5 bases at V and 4 bases at J, leaving 10 bases unmatched. Germline CDR1 reads SGHTA; CDR2 reads FQGNSA.